A selection of T cell receptor beta chains follows, all from one sample in a study of shared clonotypes between healthy human individuals. Assay: immunoSEQ multiplex PCR; the TCRdb copy retains only in-frame clones and omits some. Of roughly 2 million clones listed, roughly 94% are singletons. Source material: naive CD4+ T cells sorted from blood. The receptors shown here come from a man younger than 30 in good health. CDR3s include the opening cysteine and the closing phenylalanine or tryptophan. The D gene is left open where the match is weak. Size is omitted from some rows. Given values are once, few, many or a class for expanded clones.

d_call	v_call	clone_size	j_call	cdr3_nt	cdr3_aa
-	TRBV20-1	-	TRBJ2-5	TGCAGTGCTCTGCGAGAGACCCAGTACTTC	CSALRETQYF
-	TRBV2	once	TRBJ1-2	TGTGCCAGCAGTGATTCGGGAGTGACTGGCTACACCTTC	CASSDSGVTGYTF
-	TRBV18	once	TRBJ2-7	TGTGCCAGCTCTCCGGGGTTCTACGAGCAGTACTTC	CASSPGFYEQYF
-	TRBV30	-	TRBJ1-1	TGTGCCTGGATGGGAAGTAGAGCTGAAGCTTTCTTT	CAWMGSRAEAFF
-	TRBV6-6	-	TRBJ1-3	TGTGCCAGCAGCCGGGACGGAGGAAACACCATATATTTT	CASSRDGGNTIYF
-	TRBV16	-	TRBJ1-3	TGTGCCAGCAGCCAAGTCCGGAGCTCTGGAAACACCATATATTTT	CASSQVRSSGNTIYF
-	TRBV18	-	TRBJ2-1	TGTGCCAGCTCACCACCGACGGGTAGGGACTCCTACAATGAGCAGTTCTTC	CASSPPTGRDSYNEQFF
TRBD2	TRBV5-1	many	TRBJ2-7	TGCGCCAGCACCTTGGGTGGGACTAGCGGGTCCTACGAGCAGTACTTC	CASTLGGTSGSYEQYF
-	TRBV9	-	TRBJ2-3	TGTGCCAGCAGCCCCGACTATCTTGACACAGATACGCAGTATTTT	CASSPDYLDTDTQYF
TRBD1	TRBV23-1	-	TRBJ1-1	TGCGCCAGCTGCAAGGGACAGGGAGGCACTGAAGCTTTCTTT	CASCKGQGGTEAFF
-	TRBV18	few	TRBJ1-1	TGTGCCAGCTCACCACGATTGAACACTGAAGCTTTCTTT	CASSPRLNTEAFF
-	TRBV5-6	-	TRBJ1-5	TGTGCCAGCAGCTTGAGGGGCGCATCGCCCCAGCATTTT	CASSLRGASPQHF
-	TRBV2	-	TRBJ2-6	TGTGCCAGCAGAACCCGGGCCTCAGGCTCTGGGGCCAACGTCCTGACTTTC	CASRTRASGSGANVLTF
-	TRBV19	-	TRBJ2-7	TGTGCCAGTAGATACCGGGACGGTGGGTACGAGCAGTACTTC	CASRYRDGGYEQYF
-	TRBV10-3	-	TRBJ1-1	TGTGCCATCAGTGACGGACAGATGAACACTGAAGCTTTCTTT	CAISDGQMNTEAFF
-	TRBV18	-	TRBJ1-4	TGTGCCAGCTCATCAGGGGCAGGAACTGAAAAACTGTTTTTT	CASSSGAGTEKLFF
TRBD2	TRBV11-3	-	TRBJ2-1	TGTGCCAGCAGCTCCGGACTAGCGGGGGACAATGAGCAGTTCTTC	CASSSGLAGDNEQFF
-	TRBV11-2	-	TRBJ1-1	TGTGCCAGCCGGGCTAGGGGCTGGAGCACTGAAGCTTTCTTT	CASRARGWSTEAFF
-	TRBV19	-	TRBJ1-6	TGTGCCAGTAGTCTACTAATAAATTCACCCCTCCACTTT	CASSLLINSPLHF
-	TRBV7-2	-	TRBJ2-1	TGTGCCAGCAGTCCTCAAGTGGGGGGAGGTAGTTACAATGAGCAGTTCTTC	CASSPQVGGGSYNEQFF
TRBD2	TRBV11-2	-	TRBJ2-3	TGTGCCAGCAGCTTAGTGGCGGGGGGGCTTAAGGTCGCAGATACGCAGTATTTT	CASSLVAGGLKVADTQYF
TRBD2	TRBV10-2	-	TRBJ2-1	TGCGCCAGCAGTAAGACTAGCGGGTTTTTGGATGAGCAGTTCTTC	CASSKTSGFLDEQFF
TRBD1	TRBV7-2	-	TRBJ1-2	TGTGCCAGCAGCATCCAAGGGGGCTCTTTGGATGGCTACACCTTC	CASSIQGGSLDGYTF
-	TRBV9	-	TRBJ1-1	TGTGCCAGCAGGAGAGAGGGTGGAAACACTGAAGCTTTCTTT	CASRREGGNTEAFF
-	TRBV6-5	-	TRBJ1-3	TGTGCCAGCAGTATCGGACAGAGCTCTGGAAACACCATATATTTT	CASSIGQSSGNTIYF
-	TRBV10-3	-	TRBJ1-4	TGTGCCATCAGTTTGACAGCCGAAAAACTGTTTTTT	CAISLTAEKLFF
TRBD1	TRBV30	-	TRBJ1-1	TGTGCCTGGAGTCAAACAGGGGGCCAAGCTTTCTTT	CAWSQTGGQAFF
-	TRBV11-2	once	TRBJ2-6	TGTGCCAGCAGCAACATGGGGGACTTTTTCTCTGGGGCCAACGTCCTGACTTTC	CASSNMGDFFSGANVLTF
TRBD1	TRBV2	-	TRBJ2-1	TGTGCCAGCAGTGACATTGGACAGGGAACCTACAATGAGCAGTTCTTC	CASSDIGQGTYNEQFF
-	TRBV2	once	TRBJ2-1	TGTGCCAGCAGTGGGTCCGGACAGAGCTCCTACAATGAGCAGTTCTTC	CASSGSGQSSYNEQFF
TRBD2	TRBV6-6	-	TRBJ2-2	TGTGCCAGCAGCACTAGCGCCGGGGAGCTGTTTTTT	CASSTSAGELFF
-	TRBV28	-	TRBJ1-1	TGTGCCAGCAGTCTGTCCGCAGGGGACACTGAAGCTTTCTTT	CASSLSAGDTEAFF
TRBD1	TRBV6-1	-	TRBJ1-2	TGTGCCAGCAATTTGGCAGGGGGCTCCTATGGCTACACCTTC	CASNLAGGSYGYTF
TRBD2	TRBV5-1	-	TRBJ2-1	TGCGCCAGCAGGTTCCTTTTCTTTAGCGGGAGAGGCGGAGAGAATGAGCAGTTCTTC	CASRFLFFSGRGGENEQFF
TRBD1	TRBV6-1	-	TRBJ1-3	TGTGCCGGCTCGACAGGGAAAGGAAACACCATATATTTT	CAGSTGKGNTIYF
TRBD1	TRBV19	once	TRBJ1-2	TGTGCCAGTAGTATAGTTACCGGGACAGACTTTTATGGCTACACCTTC	CASSIVTGTDFYGYTF
-	TRBV19	-	TRBJ1-5	TGTGCCAGTACCATGAGGTTCAGGAATCAGCCCCAGCATTTT	CASTMRFRNQPQHF
-	TRBV9	-	TRBJ1-5	TGTGCCAGCAGCGTAGGGGAAGGAACTAGCAATCAGCCCCAGCATTTT	CASSVGEGTSNQPQHF
-	TRBV19	few	TRBJ1-6	TGTGCCAGTAGTATGGAGGGGGATAATTCACCCCTCCACTTT	CASSMEGDNSPLHF
TRBD2	TRBV7-2	-	TRBJ2-1	TGTGCCAGCAGCACAGCCCCTAGCGGTAACTACAATGAGCAGTTCTTC	CASSTAPSGNYNEQFF
-	TRBV18	once	TRBJ1-1	TGTGCCAGCTCACCACCGGATGGGGTACCTGAAGCTTTCTTT	CASSPPDGVPEAFF
-	TRBV15	-	TRBJ2-7	TGTGCCACGAGCAGCCCGGCGGTTTCCTACGAGCAGTACTTC	CATSSPAVSYEQYF
-	TRBV30	-	TRBJ2-5	TGTGCCTGGAGTGTTCGACAGCAAGAGACCCAGTACTTC	CAWSVRQQETQYF
-	TRBV9	-	TRBJ1-2	TGTGCCAGCAGCGTAGAAGGAGGAGGGCACTATGGCTACACCTTC	CASSVEGGGHYGYTF
-	TRBV30	once	TRBJ1-4	TGTGCCTGGAGTGTAGGATCGTGGGCCACGGAGGGGAAACTGTTTTTT	CAWSVGSWATEGKLFF
-	TRBV5-6	-	TRBJ1-1	TGTGCCAGCAGCTTTACTCAAGGGTACACTGAAGCTTTCTTT	CASSFTQGYTEAFF
TRBD1	TRBV28	-	TRBJ2-7	TGTGCCAGCAACCCAGGGGGATCCTACGAGCAGTACTTC	CASNPGGSYEQYF
TRBD2	TRBV30	-	TRBJ2-7	TGTGCCTGCGTAGCGGGGAAGGGGTACGAGCAGTACTTC	CACVAGKGYEQYF
TRBD1	TRBV10-2	-	TRBJ2-1	TGCGCCAGCAGTGACGGACAGGGCACGTTCTTC	CASSDGQGTFF
-	TRBV9	-	TRBJ1-3	TGTGCCAGCAGCGTAGGGCTTCCGGGAAAAACTGGGGGAAACACCATATATTTT	CASSVGLPGKTGGNTIYF
-	TRBV6-6	-	TRBJ1-2	TGTGCCAGCAGTTACTCGATGGTGGAGACTAACTATGGCTACACCTTC	CASSYSMVETNYGYTF